One and the same sample provided the 22 T cell receptor beta chains below, sequenced in a study of cytomegalovirus exposure and HLA in healthy donors. Primers included in the PCR were 60 Vbeta and 13 Jbeta primers. Method: immunoSEQ multiplex PCR; TCRdb's copy keeps in-frame clones and lacks some. This table has about 87,000 clones, 7.5% to 8.5% appearing once. The specimen was PBMCs. The receptors come from a man in his fifties in good health and CMV-seronegative.

The rearrangement joins TRBV7-6 to TRBJ2-7; TRBD2 matches 10 bases. Germline loops: CDR1 SGHVS, CDR2 FNYEAQ. This CDR3 region has 16 residues. Trimming removed 1 base from V and 3 bases from J; junction bases left unmatched: 6. CDR3 sequence: CASSLGTSGSLYEQYF. For the CDR3, the DNA is TGTGCCAGCAGCTTAGGGACTAGCGGTTCTCTCTACGAGCAGTACTTC.

The gene calls are TRBV10-2 and TRBJ2-7; TRBD2 might be the D (6 bases). The CDR3 is made up of 11 amino acids. Germline V lookup: CDR1 WSHSY, CDR2 SAAADI. The ends were cut back, 8 bases at V and 6 bases at J, with 11 bases in the middle. The CDR3 spells CASRLEGEQYF. Here the CDR3 DNA reads TGCGCCAGCCGACTAGAAGGCGAGCAGTACTTC.

This clone has only a few counts. The chain carries TRBV28 and TRBJ1-1, with 9 nucleotides matching TRBD1. CDR1 and CDR2 (germline): MDHEN, SYDVKM. With 2 bases clipped from V and 7 bases from J, the junction kept 5 bases outside the gene matches. The CDR3 consists of 14 residues. The CDR3 region is CASSLAQGAGEAFF. CDR3 sequence (DNA): TGTGCCAGCAGTTTAGCACAGGGGGCTGGTGAAGCTTTCTTT. Full variable domain (remainder filled in from reference TRBV28 and TRBJ1-1): DVKVTQSSRYLVKRTGEKVFLECVQDMDHENMFWYRQDPGLGLRLIYFSYDVKMKEKGDIPEGYSVSREKKERFSLILESASTNQTSMYLCASSLAQGAGEAFFGQGTRLTVV.

In this sample, this clone turned up a few times. This chain connects TRBV28 to TRBJ1-2; 7 positions match TRBD1. The J segment lost 1 base and the V segment lost 1 base, leaving 3 bases of the junction unmatched. The CDR3 totals 15 residues. The germline V gene encodes CDR1 MDHEN and CDR2 SYDVKM. CDR3 loop: CASSLSTGVNYGYTF. In DNA form, the CDR3 reads TGTGCCAGCAGTTTATCTACAGGGGTTAACTATGGCTACACCTTC.

This clone was observed a few times. This sequence joins TRBV4-1 and TRBJ2-2; possibly TRBD2 for D (6 bases). Germline lookup yields CDR1 MGHRA and CDR2 YSYEKL. V lost 1 base and J lost 0, with 9 bases in between. The CDR3 has 16 amino acids. CDR3 DNA: TGCGCCAGCAGCCAAGGATGGGGGGCGAACACCGGGGAGCTGTTTTTT. Amino acids: CASSQGWGANTGELFF.

The CDR3 sequence is CASSYGQVEKLFF. In DNA, the CDR3 is TGTGCCAGCAGCTACGGACAGGTCGAAAAACTGTTTTTT. The chain uses TRBV7-9 and TRBJ1-4, with 7 bases lining up with TRBD1. J lost 8 bases, V lost 4 bases, and 4 bases had no gene match. The CDR3 runs 13 residues. The V gene's germline CDR1 is SEHNR and CDR2 FQNEAQ (reference sequence).

The sample holds a few counts of this clone. This chain joins TRBV5-8 and TRBJ1-4, with D maybe TRBD1 (5 bases). Trimming left V 4 bases short and J 5 bases short, with 12 bases between. The CDR3 is 14 amino acids. Germline V gene data show CDR1 as SGHTS and CDR2 as YDEGEE. The CDR3 region is CASSAGRGNEKLFF. The CDR3, as DNA: TGTGCCAGCAGCGCGGGGCGCGGCAATGAAAAACTGTTTTTT. The variable domain in full, with the rest retrieved from reference TRBV5-8 and TRBJ1-4, is EAGVTQSPTHLIKTRGQQATLRCSPISGHTSVYWYQQALGLGLQFLLWYDEGEERNRGNFPPRFSGRQFPNYSSELNVNALELEDSALYLCASSAGRGNEKLFFGSGTQLSVL.

This clone was recorded a few times. The chain employs TRBV7-9 and TRBJ1-1, with a weak D call TRBD1 (5 bases). Germline values: CDR1 SEHNR, CDR2 FQNEAQ (reference sequence). The CDR3 is made up of 14 amino acids. Trimming took 1 base from V and 7 from J, leaving 13 bases between them. CDR3 nucleotides: TGTGCCAGCAGCTTAGTCGGGGCGGAGGGTGAAGCTTTCTTT. Translated, it gives CASSLVGAEGEAFF.

The chain combines TRBV19 with TRBJ2-5, with 7 positions matching TRBD1. J was trimmed by 0 bases and V by 6 bases; bases with no gene match: 7. From germline, CDR1 is LNHDA and CDR2 SQIVND (reference sequence). The CDR3 is 15 residues long. CDR3 coding DNA: TGTGCCAGTAGAACAGGGGCGCGGAACCAAGAGACCCAGTACTTC. As protein: CASRTGARNQETQYF.

Only a few counts were recorded for this clone. V gene TRBV5-1 combines with J gene TRBJ1-5, with a possible D match to TRBD1 (5 bases). The CDR3 spans 13 residues. The germline V and J ends were trimmed by 0 bases and 7 bases, with 8 bases remaining between them. The germline CDR1 and CDR2 sequences are SGHRS and YFSETQ. The CDR3 DNA sequence: TGCGCCAGCAGCTTGGCGGAGGGGCAGCCCCAGCATTTT. As protein: CASSLAEGQPQHF.

This chain links TRBV6-5 with TRBJ2-5; 8 bases are shared with TRBD2. This CDR3 is built from 16 residues. After removal of 4 bases from V and 4 bases from J, the junction contained 11 bases not matched to a gene. Looked up from germline, CDR1 is MNHEY and CDR2 is SVGAGI. The CDR3 loop is CASSSWAGGSPETQYF. The CDR3 DNA reads TGTGCCAGCAGTTCCTGGGCGGGGGGCTCCCCAGAGACCCAGTACTTC.

The chain uses TRBV5-4 and TRBJ1-2; no firm D call. This CDR3 region has 14 residues. The germline CDR1 and CDR2 sequences are SGHNT and YYREEE (reference sequence). The ends were cut back, 4 bases at V and 0 bases at J, with 10 bases in the middle. CDR3 DNA sequence: TGTGCCAGCAGCCGGGTTTCACCTAACTATGGCTACACCTTC. Protein product: CASSRVSPNYGYTF.

The chain uses TRBV19 and TRBJ1-1, with D possibly TRBD1 on 5 matching bases. The CDR3 covers 14 residues. CDR1 is LNHDA, CDR2 SQIVND, per germline (reference sequence). Trimming shortened V by 3 bases and J by 4 bases, and 12 bases separated the two germline ends. This chain's CDR3 is CASSMGGGVTEAFF. The DNA of the CDR3 is TGTGCCAGTAGTATGGGTGGGGGGGTCACTGAAGCTTTCTTT.

This clone was picked up a small number of times. The CDR3 here is CSVDQGDYGYTF. CDR3 coding DNA: TGCAGCGTTGACCAGGGGGACTATGGCTACACCTTC. V usage is TRBV29-1 and J usage is TRBJ1-2, with TRBD1 matching over 7 bases. J lost 3 bases, V lost 3 bases, and 1 base had no gene match. The CDR3 consists of 12 residues. The germline V gene encodes CDR1 SQVTM and CDR2 ANQGSEA.

In DNA form, the CDR3 reads TGTGCCAGCAGTGAAGGGGGCCTCCCCTACGAGCAGTACTTC. Its protein is CASSEGGLPYEQYF. This chain connects TRBV6-1 to TRBJ2-7; the D gene is possibly TRBD1 (5 bases). Germline V lookup: CDR1 MNHNS, CDR2 SASEGT. V was trimmed by 1 base and J by 2 bases, leaving 9 bases between them. This CDR3 is 14 amino acids long.

The genes are TRBV30 and TRBJ1-5; possibly TRBD1 for D (5 bases). From germline, CDR1 is GTSNPN and CDR2 SVGIG (reference sequence). V lost 1 base and J lost 5, with 15 bases in between. The CDR3 extends over 15 amino acids. The CDR3 sequence: CAWSATAGWDQPQHF. The DNA of the CDR3 is TGTGCCTGGAGTGCCACTGCAGGGTGGGATCAGCCCCAGCATTTT.

This chain uses TRBV5-6 with TRBJ2-2; 7 bases are shared with TRBD1. Germline-derived CDR1 and CDR2 are SGHDT and YYEEEE. The CDR3 extends over 16 amino acids. Trimming removed 0 bases from V and 2 bases from J; junction bases left unmatched: 4. CDR3 residues: CASSLDRGSNTGELFF. The CDR3 nucleotides read TGTGCCAGCAGCTTGGACAGGGGTAGTAACACCGGGGAGCTGTTTTTT.

This clone was seen more than once but under ten times. This chain uses TRBV4-2 with TRBJ2-3; 9 positions agree with TRBD1. Germline lookup yields CDR1 LGHNA and CDR2 YNFKEQ. The CDR3 is 15 residues long. The ends lost 2 bases at V and 5 bases at J; junction bases unmatched: 5. CDR3 sequence (DNA): TGTGCCAGCAGCCAATTGACAGGGGGGTTAGATACGCAGTATTTT. This codes for CASSQLTGGLDTQYF.

The rearrangement links TRBV5-1 to TRBJ2-7, with 10 bases identical to TRBD2. The junction had 7 bases not matched to a gene; V was cut back by 5 bases and J by 2 bases. Germline CDR1 and CDR2: SGHRS and YFSETQ. The CDR3 sequence is 15 residues long. The CDR3 reads CASSSIAGGAYEQYF. The CDR3 nucleotides are TGCGCCAGCAGTTCTATAGCGGGAGGAGCCTACGAGCAGTACTTC.

This chain connects TRBV7-2 to TRBJ2-7; TRBD2 matches 7 bases. Per germline, CDR1 SGHTA and CDR2 FQGNSA. Losses at the gene ends were 0 bases for V and 7 bases for J; bases not matched to a gene: 9. The CDR3 has 15 amino acids. CDR3 bases: TGTGCCAGCAGCTTAGCGCAGGGACTACCCTTTGAGCAGTACTTC. It encodes CASSLAQGLPFEQYF.

This clone was seen a few times. The J gene is TRBJ2-7, the V gene TRBV11-3; TRBD1 matches at 8 bases. The CDR3 has 14 amino acids. Germline V gene lookup returns CDR1 SGHNT and CDR2 YENEEA. The trim removed 5 bases at V and 1 base at J, leaving 4 bases unmatched. CDR3: CASSPRTGSYEQYF. The CDR3, as DNA: TGTGCCAGCAGCCCTCGGACAGGGTCCTACGAGCAGTACTTC. Complete variable domain (other parts from reference TRBV11-3 and TRBJ2-7): EAGVVQSPRYKIIEKKQPVAFWCNPISGHNTLYWYLQNLGQGPELLIRYENEEAVDDSQLPKDRFSAERLKGVDSTLKIQPAELGDSAVYLCASSPRTGSYEQYFGPGTRLTVT.

This clone was observed a handful of times. The gene calls are TRBV18 and TRBJ2-7; D is possibly TRBD1 (6 bases). CDR1 KGHSH and CDR2 LQKENI come from the germline V gene. This CDR3 has 12 amino acids. Trimming shortened V by 2 bases and J by 6 bases, and 8 bases separated the two germline ends. Written as DNA, the CDR3 is TGTGCCAGCTCACCAATACAGGGCGAGCAGTACTTC. Translating it yields CASSPIQGEQYF.